This TCR beta chain comes out of a study of blood T cell repertoires in COVID-19. V was trimmed by 6 bases and J by 4 bases, leaving 12 bases between them. Germline V gives CDR1 SGHTA, CDR2 FQGTGA. This CDR3 is 13 amino acids long. The data were produced by immunoSEQ multiplex PCR, yet TCRdb's version contains in-frame clones alone and is incomplete. The profile shows approximately 360,000 clones, around 87% of them singletons. Sequencing input: peripheral blood. The clonotype comes from a man aged 18 to 30 with active or convalescent COVID-19. The chain employs TRBV7-3 and TRBJ1-1, with D perhaps TRBD1 (5 bases). Here the CDR3 DNA reads TGTGCCAGCAGTTCACAGGTGACCACTGAAGCTTTCTTT. This encodes CASSSQVTTEAFF.